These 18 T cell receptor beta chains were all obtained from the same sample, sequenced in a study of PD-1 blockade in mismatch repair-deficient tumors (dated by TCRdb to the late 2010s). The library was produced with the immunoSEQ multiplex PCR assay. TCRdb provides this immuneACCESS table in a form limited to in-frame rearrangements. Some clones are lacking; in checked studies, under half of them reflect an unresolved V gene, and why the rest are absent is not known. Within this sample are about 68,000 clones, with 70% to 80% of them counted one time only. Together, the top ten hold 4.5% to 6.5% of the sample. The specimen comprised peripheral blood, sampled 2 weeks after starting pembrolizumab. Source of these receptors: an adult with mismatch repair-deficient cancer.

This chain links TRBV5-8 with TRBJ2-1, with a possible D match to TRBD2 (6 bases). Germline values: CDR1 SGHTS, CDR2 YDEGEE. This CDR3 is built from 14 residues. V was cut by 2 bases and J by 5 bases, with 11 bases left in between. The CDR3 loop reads CASSFPRGNNEQFF. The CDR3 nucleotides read TGTGCCAGCAGCTTTCCTCGCGGGAACAATGAGCAGTTCTTC.

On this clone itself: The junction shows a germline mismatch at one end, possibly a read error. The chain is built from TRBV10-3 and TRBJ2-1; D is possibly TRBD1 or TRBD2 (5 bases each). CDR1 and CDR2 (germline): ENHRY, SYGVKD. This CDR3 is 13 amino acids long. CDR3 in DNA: TGTGCCAGCAGTAGGGACGGGAACAATGAGCAGTTCTTC. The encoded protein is CASSRDGNNEQFF.

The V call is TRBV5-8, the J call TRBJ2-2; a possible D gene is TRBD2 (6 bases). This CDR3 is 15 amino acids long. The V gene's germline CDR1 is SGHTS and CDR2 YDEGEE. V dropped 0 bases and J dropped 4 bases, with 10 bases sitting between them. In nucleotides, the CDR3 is TGTGCCAGCAGCTTGGCGGGGGATCTCACCGGGGAGCTGTTTTTT. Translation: CASSLAGDLTGELFF.

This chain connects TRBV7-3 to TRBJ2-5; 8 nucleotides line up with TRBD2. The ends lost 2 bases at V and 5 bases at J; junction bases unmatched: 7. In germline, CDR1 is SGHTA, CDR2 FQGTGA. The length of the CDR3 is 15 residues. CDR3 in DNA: TGTGCCAGCAGCTTATTGGGACGGGAGGGGGAGACCCAGTACTTC. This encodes CASSLLGREGETQYF.

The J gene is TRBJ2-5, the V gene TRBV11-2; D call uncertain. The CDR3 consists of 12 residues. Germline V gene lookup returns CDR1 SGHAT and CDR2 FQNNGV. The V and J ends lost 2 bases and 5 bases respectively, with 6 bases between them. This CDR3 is CASSLIAETQYF. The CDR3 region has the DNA TGTGCCAGCAGCTTAATTGCGGAGACCCAGTACTTC. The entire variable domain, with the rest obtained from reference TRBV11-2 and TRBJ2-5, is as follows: EAGVAQSPRYKIIEKRQSVAFWCNPISGHATLYWYQQILGQGPKLLIQFQNNGVVDDSQLPKDRFSAERLKGVDSTLKIQPAKLEDSAVYLCASSLIAETQYFGPGTRLLVL.

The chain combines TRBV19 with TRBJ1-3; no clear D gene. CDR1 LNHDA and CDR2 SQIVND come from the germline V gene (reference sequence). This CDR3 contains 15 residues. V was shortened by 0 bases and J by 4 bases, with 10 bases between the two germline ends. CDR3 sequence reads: CASSIERGYGNTIYF. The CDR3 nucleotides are TGTGCCAGTAGTATAGAGAGAGGGTACGGAAACACCATATATTTT.

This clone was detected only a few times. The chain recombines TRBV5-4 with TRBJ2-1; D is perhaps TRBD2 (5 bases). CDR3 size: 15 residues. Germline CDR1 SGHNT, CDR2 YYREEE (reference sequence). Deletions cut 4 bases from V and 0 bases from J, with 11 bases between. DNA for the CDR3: TGTGCCAGCAGCCCCCGGGGTCACTCCTACAATGAGCAGTTCTTC. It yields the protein CASSPRGHSYNEQFF.

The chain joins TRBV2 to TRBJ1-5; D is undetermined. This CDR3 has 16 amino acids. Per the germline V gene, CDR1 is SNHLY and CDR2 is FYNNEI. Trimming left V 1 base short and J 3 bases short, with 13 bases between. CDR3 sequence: CASSEDYRTANQPQHF. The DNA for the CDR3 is TGTGCCAGCAGTGAAGATTATAGGACCGCCAATCAGCCCCAGCATTTT.

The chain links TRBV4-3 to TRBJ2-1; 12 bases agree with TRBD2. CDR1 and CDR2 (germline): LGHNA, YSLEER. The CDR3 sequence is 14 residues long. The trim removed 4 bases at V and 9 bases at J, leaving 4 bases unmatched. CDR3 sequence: CASSRRLAGVEQFF. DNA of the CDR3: TGCGCCAGCAGCCGCCGACTAGCGGGGGTTGAGCAGTTCTTC.

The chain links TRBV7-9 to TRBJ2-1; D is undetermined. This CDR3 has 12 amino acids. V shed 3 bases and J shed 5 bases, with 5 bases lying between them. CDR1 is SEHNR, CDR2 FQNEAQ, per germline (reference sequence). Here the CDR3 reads CASSFDNNEQFF. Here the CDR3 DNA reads TGTGCCAGCAGCTTCGACAACAATGAGCAGTTCTTC.

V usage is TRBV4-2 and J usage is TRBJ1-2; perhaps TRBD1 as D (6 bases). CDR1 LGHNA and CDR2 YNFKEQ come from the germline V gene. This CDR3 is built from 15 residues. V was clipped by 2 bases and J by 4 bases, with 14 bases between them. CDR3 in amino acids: CASSQTSQGIYGYTF. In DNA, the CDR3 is TGTGCCAGCAGCCAAACTAGTCAGGGGATCTATGGCTACACCTTC.

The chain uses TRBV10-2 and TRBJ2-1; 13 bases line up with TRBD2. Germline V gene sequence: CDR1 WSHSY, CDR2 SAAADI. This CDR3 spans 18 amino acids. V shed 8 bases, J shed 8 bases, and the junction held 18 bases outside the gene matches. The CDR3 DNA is TGCGCCAGCGGGTTTGGGACTAGCGGGAATGTGGATTTGTATGAGCAGTTCTTC. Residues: CASGFGTSGNVDLYEQFF.

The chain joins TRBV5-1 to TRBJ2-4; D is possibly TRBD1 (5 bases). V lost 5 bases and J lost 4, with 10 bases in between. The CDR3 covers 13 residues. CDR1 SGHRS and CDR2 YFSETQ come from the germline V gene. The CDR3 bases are TGCGCCAGCAGTTCGGACATGAAAAACATTCAGTACTTC. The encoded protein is CASSSDMKNIQYF.

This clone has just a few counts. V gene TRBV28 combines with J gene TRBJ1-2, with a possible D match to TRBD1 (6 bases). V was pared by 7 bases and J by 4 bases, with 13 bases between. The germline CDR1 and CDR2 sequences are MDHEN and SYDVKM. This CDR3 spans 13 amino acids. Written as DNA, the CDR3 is TGTGCCAGCACAGGGGCCGGTTTCTATGGCTACACCTTC. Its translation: CASTGAGFYGYTF.

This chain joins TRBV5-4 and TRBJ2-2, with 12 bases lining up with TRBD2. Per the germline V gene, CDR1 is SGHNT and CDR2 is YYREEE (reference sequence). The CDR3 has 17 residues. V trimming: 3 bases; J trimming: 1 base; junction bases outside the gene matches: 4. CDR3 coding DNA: TGTGCCAGCAGCTCCCGGACTAGCGGGGAGAACACCGGGGAGCTGTTTTTT. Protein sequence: CASSSRTSGENTGELFF.

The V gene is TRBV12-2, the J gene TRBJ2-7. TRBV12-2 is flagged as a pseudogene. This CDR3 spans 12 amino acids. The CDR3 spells CASRLKAYEQYF. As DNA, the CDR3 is TGTGCAAGTCGCCTTAAAGCCTACGAGCAGTACTTC.

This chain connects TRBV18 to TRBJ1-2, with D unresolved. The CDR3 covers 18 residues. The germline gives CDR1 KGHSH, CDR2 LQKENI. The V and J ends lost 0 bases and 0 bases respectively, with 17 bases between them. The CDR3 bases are TGTGCCAGCTCACCACCCATCCTCGGCTTGAGACCTAACTATGGCTACACCTTC. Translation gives CASSPPILGLRPNYGYTF. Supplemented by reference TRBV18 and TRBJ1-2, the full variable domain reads NAGVMQNPRHLVRRRGQEARLRCSPMKGHSHVYWYRQLPEEGLKFMVYLQKENIIDESGMPKERFSAEFPKEGPSILRIQQVVRGDSAAYFCASSPPILGLRPNYGYTFGSGTRLTVV.

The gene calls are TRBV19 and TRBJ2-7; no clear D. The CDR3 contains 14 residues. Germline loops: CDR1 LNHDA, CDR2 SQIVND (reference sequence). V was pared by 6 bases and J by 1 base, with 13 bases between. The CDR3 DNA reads TGTGCCAGTAGCGAGCAGGCCGCTTCCTACGAGCAGTACTTC. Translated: CASSEQAASYEQYF.